This TCR beta chain emerged from a study of type 1 regulatory T cells. The overall study: An in vitro protocol generated T-allo10, a Tr1-enriched, alloantigen-specific CD4 T cell product.

MiXCR, applied by TCRdb to the reads, yields one record per CDR3 protein. The repertoire holds 5,000 to 6,500 distinct CDR3 sequences, with roughly a quarter as singletons. Trimming took off 0 bases at V and 8 bases at J, with 11 bases between the two ends. Germline CDR1 and CDR2: GTSNPN and SVGIG (reference sequence). The CDR3 runs 13 residues. Details on this clonotype: Its antigen remains unknown.

Points from the study as a whole: Tr1 cells had a more restricted TCR repertoire than non-Tr1 cells.

This receptor was identified in a human donor in good health. Sequenced material: cultured type 1 regulatory T (Tr1) cells, either the whole culture or a sorted fraction (not recorded which). This chain joins TRBV30 and TRBJ2-1; D is possibly TRBD1 (6 bases). CDR3 sequence reads: CAWSVRGKDEQFF. Here the CDR3 DNA reads TGTGCCTGGAGTGTAAGGGGGAAAGATGAGCAGTTCTTC.